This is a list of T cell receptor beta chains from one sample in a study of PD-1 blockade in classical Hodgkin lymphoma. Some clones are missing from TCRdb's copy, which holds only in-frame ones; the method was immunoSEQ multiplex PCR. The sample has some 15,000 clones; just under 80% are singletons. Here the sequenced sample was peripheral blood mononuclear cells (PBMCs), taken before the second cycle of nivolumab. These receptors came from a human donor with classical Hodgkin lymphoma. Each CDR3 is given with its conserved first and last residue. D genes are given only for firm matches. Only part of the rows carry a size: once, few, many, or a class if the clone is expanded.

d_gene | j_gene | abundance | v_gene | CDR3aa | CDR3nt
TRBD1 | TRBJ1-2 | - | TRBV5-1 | CASSFETGAAGYTF | TGCGCCAGCAGCTTCGAGACAGGGGCTGCTGGCTACACCTTC
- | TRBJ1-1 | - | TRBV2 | CASRRLGTEAFF | TGTGCCTCCCGGAGACTGGGGACTGAAGCTTTCTTT
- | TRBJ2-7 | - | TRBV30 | CAWSVLSWGYEQYF | TGTGCCTGGAGTGTTCTCTCGTGGGGCTACGAGCAGTACTTC
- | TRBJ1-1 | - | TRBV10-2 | CASSDYLSDRTQEAFF | TGCGCCAGCAGTGACTATTTGAGTGACAGAACCCAAGAAGCTTTCTTT
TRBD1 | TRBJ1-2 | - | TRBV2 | CASSEQGGIRGYTF | TGTGCCAGCAGTGAACAGGGGGGGATACGGGGCTACACCTTC
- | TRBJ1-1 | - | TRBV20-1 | CSASRATEAFF | TGCAGTGCTAGTAGGGCAACTGAAGCTTTCTTT
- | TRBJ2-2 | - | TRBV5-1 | CASSLMTSRLFF | TGCGCCAGCAGCTTAATGACCTCGAGGCTGTTTTTT
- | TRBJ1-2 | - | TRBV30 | CAWSVQGIHGYTF | TGTGCCTGGAGTGTTCAAGGGATTCATGGCTACACCTTC
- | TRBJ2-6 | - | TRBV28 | CASSPYRAGANVLTF | TGTGCCAGCAGTCCCTACAGGGCTGGGGCCAACGTCCTGACTTTC
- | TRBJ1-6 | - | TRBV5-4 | CASRPQGSYNSPLHF | TGTGCCAGCAGGCCGCAGGGCTCCTATAATTCACCCCTCCACTTT
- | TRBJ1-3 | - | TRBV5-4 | CASSLFQGNTIYF | TGTGCCAGCAGCTTGTTTCAGGGAAACACCATATATTTT
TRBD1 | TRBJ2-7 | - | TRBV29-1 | CSVELGWTGDYEQYF | TGCAGCGTTGAATTAGGGTGGACAGGGGACTACGAGCAGTACTTC
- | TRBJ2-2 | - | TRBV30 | CAWEVGAGLNTGELFF | TGTGCCTGGGAGGTGGGGGCAGGATTGAACACCGGGGAGCTGTTTTTT
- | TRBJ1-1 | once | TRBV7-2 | CASSLDGGTEAFF | TGTGCCAGCAGCTTAGACGGAGGGACTGAAGCTTTCTTT
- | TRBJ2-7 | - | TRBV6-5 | CASSLLSGTPYEQYF | TGTGCCAGCAGTTTACTTTCAGGGACCCCCTACGAGCAGTACTTC
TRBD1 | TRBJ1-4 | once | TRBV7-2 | CASSSGQILNEKLFF | TGTGCCAGCAGCTCGGGACAGATACTTAATGAAAAACTGTTTTTT
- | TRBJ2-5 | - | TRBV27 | CASSLSWALQETQYF | TGTGCCAGCAGTTTATCCTGGGCTCTCCAAGAGACCCAGTACTTC
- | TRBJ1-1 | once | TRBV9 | CASSGSWGTEAFF | TGTGCCAGCAGCGGTAGTTGGGGCACTGAAGCTTTCTTT
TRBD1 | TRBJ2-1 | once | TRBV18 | CASSPQDLTGVQFF | TGTGCCAGCTCACCCCAAGACTTGACAGGGGTGCAGTTCTTC
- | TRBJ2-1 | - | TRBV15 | CATSSLQGIYNEQFF | TGTGCCACCAGCAGCTTACAGGGTATCTACAATGAGCAGTTCTTC
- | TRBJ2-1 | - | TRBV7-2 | CASSFYGARNEQFF | TGTGCCAGCAGCTTTTACGGAGCAAGGAATGAGCAGTTCTTC
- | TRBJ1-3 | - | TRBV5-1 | CASSLPGNTIYF | TGCGCCAGCAGCTTACCAGGAAACACCATATATTTT
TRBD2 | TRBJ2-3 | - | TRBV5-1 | CASSLGTGGPTDTQYF | TGCGCCAGCAGCTTGGGTACGGGGGGGCCCACAGATACGCAGTATTTT
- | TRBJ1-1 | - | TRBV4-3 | CASSQEQGSTEAFF | TGCGCCAGCAGCCAAGAGCAGGGATCGACTGAAGCTTTCTTT
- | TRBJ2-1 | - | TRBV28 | CASSYQLAREGNEQFF | TGTGCCAGCAGCTACCAACTAGCAAGAGAGGGTAATGAGCAGTTCTTC
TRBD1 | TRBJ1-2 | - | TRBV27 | CASSFKGAYGYTF | TGTGCCAGCAGTTTTAAGGGGGCCTATGGCTACACCTTC
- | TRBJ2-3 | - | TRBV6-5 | CASSRTEYTDTQYF | TGTGCCAGCAGTCGTACCGAGTACACAGATACGCAGTATTTT
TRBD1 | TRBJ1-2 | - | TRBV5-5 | CASRGDSPRGYTF | TGTGCCAGCAGGGGGGACAGTCCACGAGGCTACACCTTC
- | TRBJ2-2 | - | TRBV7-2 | CASSSLTGELFF | TGTGCCAGCAGCTCCCTCACCGGGGAGCTGTTTTTT
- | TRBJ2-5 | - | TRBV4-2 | CASSPLRGALETQYF | TGTGCCAGCAGCCCCCTCCGGGGGGCGCTAGAGACCCAGTACTTC
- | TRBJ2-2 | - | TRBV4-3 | CASSQENSAGELFF | TGCGCCAGCAGCCAAGAGAACTCAGCCGGGGAGCTGTTTTTT
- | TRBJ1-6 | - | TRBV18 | CASSPLQNRGGGSPLHF | TGTGCCAGCTCACCATTGCAGAATAGAGGGGGGGGTTCACCCCTCCACTTT
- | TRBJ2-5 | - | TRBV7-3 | CASSLVPQETQYF | TGTGCCAGCAGCTTAGTACCTCAAGAGACCCAGTACTTC
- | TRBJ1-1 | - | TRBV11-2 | CASSLDRLGATEAFF | TGTGCCAGCAGCTTAGATCGCTTGGGGGCAACTGAAGCTTTCTTT
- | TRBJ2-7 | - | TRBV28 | CASSLDYEQYF | TGTGCCAGCAGTTTAGATTACGAGCAGTACTTC
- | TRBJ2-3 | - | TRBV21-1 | CASSQDRGARDTQYF | TGTGCCAGCAGCCAAGACCGGGGGGCAAGGGATACGCAGTATTTT
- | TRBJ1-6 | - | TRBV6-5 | CASSLDIYNSPLHF | TGTGCCAGCAGTCTCGACATTTATAATTCACCCCTCCACTTT
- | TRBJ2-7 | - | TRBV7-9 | CASSEFGQPYEQYF | TGTGCCAGCAGTGAGTTTGGACAGCCCTACGAGCAGTACTTC
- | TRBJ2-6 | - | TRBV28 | CASSLYPGAALRGSGANVLTF | TGTGCCAGCAGTTTATATCCAGGCGCAGCCCTTCGGGGCTCTGGGGCCAACGTCCTGACTTTC
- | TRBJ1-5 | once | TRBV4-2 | CASSQGGQLNQPQHF | TGTGCCAGCAGCCAAGGAGGACAGCTCAATCAGCCCCAGCATTTT
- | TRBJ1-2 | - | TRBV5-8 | CASSLLRLFGYTF | TGTGCCAGCAGCTTGCTAAGGTTGTTCGGCTACACCTTC
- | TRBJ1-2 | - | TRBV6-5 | CASSKPGTLNYGYTF | TGTGCCAGCAGTAAACCCGGGACTCTTAACTATGGCTACACCTTC
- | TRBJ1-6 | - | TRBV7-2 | CASSLTDSPLHF | TGTGCCAGCAGCTTAACTGACTCACCCCTCCACTTT
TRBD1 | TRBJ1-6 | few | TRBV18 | CASSLKKGAFNSPLHF | TGTGCCAGCTCTCTAAAGAAGGGGGCTTTTAATTCACCCCTCCACTTT
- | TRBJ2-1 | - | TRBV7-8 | CASSPRGGTYNEQFF | TGTGCCAGCAGCCCCAGGGGGGGTACCTACAATGAGCAGTTCTTC
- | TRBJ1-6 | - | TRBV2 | CASSPDGTYNSPLHF | TGTGCCAGCAGCCCGGACGGCACCTATAATTCACCCCTCCACTTT